Described below is a single T cell receptor (beta chain) sequence and its context. This entry is derived from a study of cytomegalovirus exposure and HLA in healthy donors. Study as a whole: Early released data comprised 80 million to 90 million unique TCRs from HLA-typed donors.

The PCR used 60 Vbeta and 13 Jbeta primers. The data were produced by immunoSEQ multiplex PCR, yet TCRdb's version contains in-frame clones alone and is incomplete. The sample shows under 140,000 clones, roughly 86% of them seen only once. The CDR3 is 13 residues long. The ends were cut back, 4 bases at V and 2 bases at J, with 9 bases in the middle. Looked up from germline, CDR1 is KGHSH and CDR2 is LQKENI. The sample comprised PBMCs. The TCR sequence derives from a man aged 35-49 years in good health and CMV-seronegative. The chain links TRBV18 to TRBJ2-7; D possibly corresponds to TRBD1 (6 bases). The CDR3 bases are TGTGCCAGCTCACAACAGGGCGCCTACGAGCAGTACTTC. It specifies CASSQQGAYEQYF.